This T cell receptor (beta chain) was recovered during a study of vaccination effects on CD4 cells after COVID-19. The V gene's germline CDR1 is SGHTA and CDR2 FQGNSA. Trimming pared 5 bases from V and 0 bases from J, leaving 5 bases between. The CDR3 extends over 13 amino acids. As concerns this clone: Its target is unknown.

Under the ViraFEST assay, PBMC were stimulated with viral peptide pools so that antigen-specific CD4+ T cells expanded. Sequencing was performed afterwards. Once cultured for more than nine days, the cells underwent separation to obtain CD4+ T cells. A positive SARS-CoV-2 PCR test fell between March and December 2020. Cultures got half-medium changes with IL-2 on days 3 and 7. Method: immunoSEQ multiplex PCR; TCRdb's copy keeps in-frame clones and lacks some. Of under 35,000 clones listed, approximately 78% were seen once; the top ten hold under 35%. The chain carries TRBV7-2 and TRBJ2-1; D not resolved. The specimen comprised CD4+ T cells from PBMCs cultured with a peptide pool, sampled before COVID-19 vaccination. The receptor was isolated from a human donor who had a prior SARS-CoV-2 infection. CDR3 loop: CASSPGSYNEQFF. The DNA for the CDR3 is TGTGCCAGCAGCCCTGGCTCCTACAATGAGCAGTTCTTC. The full variable domain, with the rest looked up from reference TRBV7-2 and TRBJ2-1, is GAGVSQSPSNKVTEKGKDVELRCDPISGHTALYWYRQSLGQGLEFLIYFQGNSAPDKSGLPSDRFSAERTGGSVSTLTIQRTQQEDSAVYLCASSPGSYNEQFFGPGTRLTVL.